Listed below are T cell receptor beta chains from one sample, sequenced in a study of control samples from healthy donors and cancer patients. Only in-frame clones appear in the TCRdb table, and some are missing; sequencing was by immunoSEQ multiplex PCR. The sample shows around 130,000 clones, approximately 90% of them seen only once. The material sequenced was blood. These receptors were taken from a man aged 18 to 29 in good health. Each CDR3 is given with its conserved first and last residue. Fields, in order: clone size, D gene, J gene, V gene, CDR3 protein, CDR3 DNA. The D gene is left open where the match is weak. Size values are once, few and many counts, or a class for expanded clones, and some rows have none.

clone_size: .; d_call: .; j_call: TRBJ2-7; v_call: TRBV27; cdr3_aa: CASRPLGDKDHEQYF; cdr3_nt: TGTGCCAGCAGACCGCTGGGGGACAAGGATCACGAGCAGTACTTC
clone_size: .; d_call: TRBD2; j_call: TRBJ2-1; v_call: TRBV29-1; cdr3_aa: CSVEARGGLSYNEQFF; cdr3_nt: TGCAGCGTTGAAGCCCGGGGAGGGCTATCCTACAATGAGCAGTTCTTC
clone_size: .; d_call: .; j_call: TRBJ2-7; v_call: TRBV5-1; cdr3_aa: CASSRQGEDEQYF; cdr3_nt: TGCGCCAGCAGTCGTCAGGGGGAGGACGAGCAGTACTTC
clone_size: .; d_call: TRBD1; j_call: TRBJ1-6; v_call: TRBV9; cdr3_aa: CASSGATGGSYNSPLHF; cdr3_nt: TGTGCCAGCAGCGGAGCGACAGGGGGCTCCTATAATTCACCCCTCCACTTT
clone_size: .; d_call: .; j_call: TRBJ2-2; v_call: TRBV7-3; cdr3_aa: CASSFGYTGELFF; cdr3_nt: TGTGCCAGCAGCTTCGGTTACACCGGGGAGCTGTTTTTT
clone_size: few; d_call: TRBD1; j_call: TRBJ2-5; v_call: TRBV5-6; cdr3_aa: CASTGTGGMETQYF; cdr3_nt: TGTGCCAGCACCGGGACAGGGGGTATGGAGACCCAGTACTTC
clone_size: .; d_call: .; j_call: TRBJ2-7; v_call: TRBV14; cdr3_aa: CASSFRDGDHEQYF; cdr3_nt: TGTGCCAGCAGCTTCCGGGACGGCGACCACGAGCAGTACTTC
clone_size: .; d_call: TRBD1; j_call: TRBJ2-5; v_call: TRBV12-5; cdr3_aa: CASGQGVWGETQYF; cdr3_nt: TGTGCTAGTGGCCAGGGGGTATGGGGGGAGACCCAGTACTTC
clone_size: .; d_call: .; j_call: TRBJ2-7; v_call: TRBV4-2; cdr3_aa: CASSQDRQAYEQYF; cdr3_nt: TGTGCCAGCAGCCAAGATCGGCAGGCCTACGAGCAGTACTTC
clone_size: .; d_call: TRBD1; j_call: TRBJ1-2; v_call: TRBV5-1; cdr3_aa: CASSLEAGTGRVGYTF; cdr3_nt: TGCGCCAGCAGCTTGGAGGCCGGGACAGGGAGGGTTGGCTACACCTTC
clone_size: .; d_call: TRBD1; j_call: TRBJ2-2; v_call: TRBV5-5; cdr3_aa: CASSWTGLGGELFF; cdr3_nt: TGTGCCAGCAGCTGGACAGGGTTGGGCGGGGAGCTGTTTTTT
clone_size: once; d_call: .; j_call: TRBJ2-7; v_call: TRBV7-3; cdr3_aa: CASSRSGGISSYEQYF; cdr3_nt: TGTGCCAGCAGCCGCTCTGGCGGGATTAGCTCCTACGAGCAGTACTTC
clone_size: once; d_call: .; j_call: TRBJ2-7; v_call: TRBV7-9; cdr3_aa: CASSPTTPKSSYEQYF; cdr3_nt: TGTGCCAGCAGCCCGACGACACCTAAAAGCTCCTACGAGCAGTACTTC
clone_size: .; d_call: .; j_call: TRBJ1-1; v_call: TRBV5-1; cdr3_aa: CASSLVGSMANTEAFF; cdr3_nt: TGCGCCAGCAGCTTGGTGGGGAGTATGGCGAACACTGAAGCTTTCTTT
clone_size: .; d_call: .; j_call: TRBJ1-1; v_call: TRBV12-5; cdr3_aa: CASGLVRQRGPSAAEAFF; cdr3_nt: TGTGCTAGTGGTTTGGTACGACAACGGGGCCCCTCCGCGGCTGAAGCTTTCTTT
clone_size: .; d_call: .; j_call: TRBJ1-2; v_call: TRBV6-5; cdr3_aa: CASSYSINYGYTF; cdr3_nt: TGTGCCAGCAGTTACTCGATCAACTATGGCTACACCTTC
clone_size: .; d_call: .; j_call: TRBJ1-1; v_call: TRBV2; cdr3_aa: CASSKGPYTEAFF; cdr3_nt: TGTGCCAGCAGCAAGGGTCCCTACACTGAAGCTTTCTTT